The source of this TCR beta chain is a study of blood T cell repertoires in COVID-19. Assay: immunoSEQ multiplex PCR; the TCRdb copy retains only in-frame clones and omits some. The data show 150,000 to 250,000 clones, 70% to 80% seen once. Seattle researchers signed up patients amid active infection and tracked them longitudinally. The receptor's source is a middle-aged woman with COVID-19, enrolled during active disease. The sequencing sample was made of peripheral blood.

This CDR3 is CASSAQRGGYNEQFF. In DNA form, the CDR3 reads TGTGCCAGCTCTGCCCAGCGGGGGGGCTACAATGAGCAGTTCTTC. This chain uses TRBV18 with TRBJ2-1, with TRBD2 matching over 10 bases. CDR1 is KGHSH and CDR2 is LQKENI in the germline V gene. V dropped 6 bases and J dropped 3; count of bases not matched to a gene: 5. The CDR3 sequence is 15 residues long.